The clone carrying this T cell receptor (beta chain) was counted once. Its antigen remains unidentified. The entry originates in a study of cytomegalovirus exposure and HLA in healthy donors. Broader study findings: Roughly uniform sequencing depth across donors was assumed, possibly incorrectly. The authors later found HLA-associated TCR beta chains more clonally expanded than equally common others.

V was shortened by 4 bases and J by 6 bases, with 18 bases between the two germline ends. There are 15 residues in the CDR3. CDR1 is LNHDA and CDR2 is SQIVND in the germline V gene (reference sequence). Sampled while nominally healthy, donors likely had unrecorded immune exposures. PCR primers comprised 60 Vbeta and 13 Jbeta primers. Assay used: immunoSEQ multiplex PCR; TCRdb lists only in-frame clones, some missing. The sample carries around 170,000 clones, just under 80% recorded once. The receptor comes from a woman in her 40s in good health and CMV-seropositive. What was sequenced was PBMCs. The rearrangement uses TRBV19 and TRBJ1-2; no definite D call. CDR3 nucleotide sequence: TGTGCCAGTAGTACCTCAGGTCGCAAGTGGAATGGCTACACCTTC. Its translation is CASSTSGRKWNGYTF.